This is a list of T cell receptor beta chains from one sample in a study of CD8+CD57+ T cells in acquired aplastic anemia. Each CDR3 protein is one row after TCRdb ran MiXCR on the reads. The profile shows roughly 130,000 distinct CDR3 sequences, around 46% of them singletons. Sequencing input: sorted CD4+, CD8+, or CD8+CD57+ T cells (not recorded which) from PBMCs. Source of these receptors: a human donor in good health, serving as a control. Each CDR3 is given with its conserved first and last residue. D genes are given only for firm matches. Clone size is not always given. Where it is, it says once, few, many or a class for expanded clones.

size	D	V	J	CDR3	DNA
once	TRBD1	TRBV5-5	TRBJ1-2	CASSLSSGQGDGYTF	TGTGCCAGCAGCTTGTCGAGCGGACAGGGGGATGGCTACACCTTC
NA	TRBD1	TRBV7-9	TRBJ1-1	CASSPDRLDAFF	TGTGCCAGCAGCCCGGACAGGTTGGATGCTTTCTTT
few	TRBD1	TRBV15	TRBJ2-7	CATSREGTGVGYEQYF	TGTGCCACCAGCAGAGAAGGGACAGGGGTCGGCTACGAGCAGTACTTC
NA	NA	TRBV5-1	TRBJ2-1	CASSPTEPKSYNEQFF	TGCGCCAGCAGCCCGACGGAACCAAAAAGTTACAATGAGCAGTTCTTC
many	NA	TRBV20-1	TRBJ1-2	CSARFSINYGYTF	TGCAGTGCTAGATTTTCGATTAACTATGGCTACACCTTC
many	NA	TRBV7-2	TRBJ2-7	CASSFLDDRYEQYF	TGTGCCAGCAGCTTCCTAGACGACAGATACGAGCAGTACTTC
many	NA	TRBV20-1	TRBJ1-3	CSARLGGVNTIYF	TGCAGTGCTAGACTGGGTGGGGTAAACACCATATATTTT
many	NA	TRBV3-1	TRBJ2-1	CASTWSMVNEQFF	TGTGCCAGTACGTGGTCGATGGTGAATGAGCAGTTCTTC
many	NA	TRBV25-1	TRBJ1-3	CASSENRVGGNTIYF	TGTGCCAGCAGTGAAAACAGGGTGGGAGGAAACACCATATATTTT
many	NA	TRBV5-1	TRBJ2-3	CASSFQGGGTDTQYF	TGCGCCAGCAGCTTCCAGGGGGGGGGCACAGATACGCAGTATTTT
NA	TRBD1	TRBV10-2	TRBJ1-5	CASRGQANQPQHF	TGCGCCAGCAGGGGACAGGCCAATCAGCCCCAGCATTTT
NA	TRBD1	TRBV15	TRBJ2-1	CATSRDWDRENEQFF	TGTGCCACCAGCAGAGATTGGGACAGGGAAAATGAGCAGTTCTTC
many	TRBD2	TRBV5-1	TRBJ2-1	CASSWTSGGYEQFF	TGCGCCAGCAGCTGGACTAGCGGGGGTTATGAGCAGTTCTTC
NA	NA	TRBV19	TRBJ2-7	CASNINRDRTYEQYF	TGTGCCAGTAACATAAACCGGGACCGAACCTACGAGCAGTACTTC
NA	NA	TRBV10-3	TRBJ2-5	CAISVGGRETQYF	TGTGCCATCAGTGTTGGGGGGAGGGAGACCCAGTACTTC
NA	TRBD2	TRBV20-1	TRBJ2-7	CSASSRTSGGAYEQYF	TGCAGTGCTAGTTCCCGGACTAGCGGGGGGGCCTACGAGCAGTACTTC
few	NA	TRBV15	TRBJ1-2	CATSRVSSFNYGYTF	TGTGCCACCAGCAGAGTGTCGTCGTTTAACTATGGCTACACCTTC
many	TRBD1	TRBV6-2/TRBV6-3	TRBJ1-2	CASSPVGQGKGYTF	TGTGCCAGCAGTCCTGTCGGACAGGGGAAGGGCTACACCTTC
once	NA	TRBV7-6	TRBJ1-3	CASSSETGSSSGNTIYF	TGTGCCAGCAGCTCGGAGACAGGTTCGAGCTCTGGAAACACCATATATTTT
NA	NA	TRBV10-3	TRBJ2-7	CAISDPTLISYEQYF	TGTGCCATCAGTGATCCGACTCTTATCTCCTACGAGCAGTACTTC
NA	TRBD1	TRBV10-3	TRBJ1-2	CAISEFMGQGSDGYTF	TGTGCCATCAGTGAGTTTATGGGACAGGGATCGGATGGCTACACCTTC
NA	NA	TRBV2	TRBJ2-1	CASIKADWSEQFF	TGTGCCAGCATTAAGGCCGATTGGAGTGAGCAGTTCTTC
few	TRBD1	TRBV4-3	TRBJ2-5	CASSPNPGTGLETQYF	TGCGCCAGCAGCCCGAATCCGGGGACAGGGTTGGAGACCCAGTACTTC
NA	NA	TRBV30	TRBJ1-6	CASKPVGSYNSPLHF	TGTGCCAGCAAGCCGGTAGGGTCCTATAATTCACCCCTCCACTTT
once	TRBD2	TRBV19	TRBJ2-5	CASTGTSGGREETQYF	TGTGCCAGTACCGGGACTAGCGGGGGGCGGGAAGAGACCCAGTACTTC
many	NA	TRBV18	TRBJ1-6	CASSQGPNSPLHF	TGTGCCAGCTCCCAGGGCCCAAATTCACCCCTCCACTTT
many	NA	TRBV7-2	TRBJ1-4	CASSLMGITNEKLFF	TGTGCCAGCAGCTTAATGGGGATCACTAATGAAAAACTGTTTTTT
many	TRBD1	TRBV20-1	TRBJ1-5	CSARRQGTAGNQPQHF	TGCAGTGCTCGAAGACAGGGGACGGCGGGCAATCAGCCCCAGCATTTT
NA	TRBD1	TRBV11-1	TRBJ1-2	CASSPDAGQERGGYTF	TGTGCCAGCAGCCCGGATGCGGGACAGGAGAGGGGTGGCTACACCTTC
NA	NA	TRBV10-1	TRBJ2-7	CASRRRPYEQYF	TGCGCCAGCAGAAGACGGCCCTACGAGCAGTACTTC
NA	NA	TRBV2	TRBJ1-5	CASSESGVGNQPQHF	TGTGCCAGCAGTGAATCTGGGGTCGGGAATCAGCCCCAGCATTTT
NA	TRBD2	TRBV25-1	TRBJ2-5	CASSEASGVGETQYF	TGTGCCAGCAGTGAGGCTAGCGGGGTCGGAGAGACCCAGTACTTC
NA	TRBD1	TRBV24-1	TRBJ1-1	CATSDPETGGAFF	TGTGCCACCAGTGACCCAGAAACAGGGGGAGCTTTCTTT
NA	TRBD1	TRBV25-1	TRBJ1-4	CASSEPPGGATNEKLFF	TGTGCCAGCAGTGAACCGCCAGGGGGAGCAACTAATGAAAAACTGTTTTTT
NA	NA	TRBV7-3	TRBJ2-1	CASSPGHSSYNEQFF	TGTGCCAGCAGCCCCGGACACAGCTCCTACAATGAGCAGTTCTTC
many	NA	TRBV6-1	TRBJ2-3	CASTEGGRRFDTQYF	TGTGCCAGCACCGAGGGGGGGCGACGGTTCGATACGCAGTATTTT
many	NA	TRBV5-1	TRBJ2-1	CASSPGLLEQFF	TGCGCCAGCAGCCCGGGACTCCTTGAGCAGTTCTTC
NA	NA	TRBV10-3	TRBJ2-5	CAHRGGQGRETQYF	TGTGCGCACCGGGGGGGACAGGGAAGGGAGACCCAGTACTTC
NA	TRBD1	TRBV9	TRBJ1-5	CASSVYNTGDNQPQHF	TGTGCCAGCAGCGTATATAACACAGGGGACAATCAGCCCCAGCATTTT
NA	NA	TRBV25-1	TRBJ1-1	CASSDATGRHTEAFF	TGTGCCAGCAGTGACGCCACAGGGCGGCACACTGAAGCTTTCTTT
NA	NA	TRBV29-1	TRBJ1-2	CSVVLTGGKANYGYTF	TGCAGCGTTGTACTAACAGGCGGGAAGGCTAACTATGGCTACACCTTC
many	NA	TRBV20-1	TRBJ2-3	CSVSQGREDTQYF	TGCAGTGTTAGCCAGGGAAGAGAAGATACGCAGTATTTT
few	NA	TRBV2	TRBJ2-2	CACSDFLNTGELFF	TGTGCCTGTTCGGACTTCCTGAACACTGGGGAGCTGTTTTTT
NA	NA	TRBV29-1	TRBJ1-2	CSVVEVGPYGYTF	TGCAGCGTTGTCGAGGTGGGACCCTATGGCTACACCTTC
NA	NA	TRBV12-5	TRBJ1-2	CASGSGLAESGEQYFGPGTF	NA
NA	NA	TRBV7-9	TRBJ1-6	CASSPTGGNSPLHF	TGTGCCAGCAGCCCCACTGGGGGTAATTCACCCCTCCACTTT
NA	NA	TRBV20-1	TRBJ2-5	CSARQGGETQYF	TGCAGTGCTAGACAGGGAGGCGAGACCCAGTACTTC
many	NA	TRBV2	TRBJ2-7	CASTGSPGYEQYF	TGTGCCAGCACCGGGTCCCCAGGCTACGAGCAGTACTTC
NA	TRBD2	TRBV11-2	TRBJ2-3	CASSLLTAGGADTQYF	TGTGCCAGCAGCTTATTAACCGCGGGAGGGGCAGATACGCAGTATTTT
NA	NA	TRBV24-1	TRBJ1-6	CATSDGSPNSPLHF	TGTGCCACCAGTGATGGCAGTCCAAATTCACCCCTCCACTTT
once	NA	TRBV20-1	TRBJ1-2	CSARDGAVSINYGYTF	TGCAGTGCTAGAGATGGGGCAGTCTCCATCAACTATGGCTACACCTTC
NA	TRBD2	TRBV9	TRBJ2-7	CASSIRDPGGGADEQYF	TGTGCCAGCAGCATCCGGGACCCAGGCGGGGGGGCCGACGAGCAGTACTTC
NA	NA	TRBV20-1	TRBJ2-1	CSVSSSAAYNEQFF	TGCAGTGTTTCGTCTAGCGCGGCTTACAATGAGCAGTTCTTC